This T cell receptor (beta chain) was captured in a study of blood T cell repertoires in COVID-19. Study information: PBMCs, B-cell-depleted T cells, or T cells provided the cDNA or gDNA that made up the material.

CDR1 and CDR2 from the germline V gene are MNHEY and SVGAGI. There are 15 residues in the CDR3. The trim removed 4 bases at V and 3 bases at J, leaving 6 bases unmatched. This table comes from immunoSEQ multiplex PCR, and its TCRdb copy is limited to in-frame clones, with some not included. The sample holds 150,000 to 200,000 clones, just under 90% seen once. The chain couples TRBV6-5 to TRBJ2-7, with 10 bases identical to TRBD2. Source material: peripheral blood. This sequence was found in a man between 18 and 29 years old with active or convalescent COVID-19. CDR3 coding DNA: TGTGCCAGCAGTTCATCGACTAGCGGGTTCTACGAGCAGTACTTC. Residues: CASSSSTSGFYEQYF.